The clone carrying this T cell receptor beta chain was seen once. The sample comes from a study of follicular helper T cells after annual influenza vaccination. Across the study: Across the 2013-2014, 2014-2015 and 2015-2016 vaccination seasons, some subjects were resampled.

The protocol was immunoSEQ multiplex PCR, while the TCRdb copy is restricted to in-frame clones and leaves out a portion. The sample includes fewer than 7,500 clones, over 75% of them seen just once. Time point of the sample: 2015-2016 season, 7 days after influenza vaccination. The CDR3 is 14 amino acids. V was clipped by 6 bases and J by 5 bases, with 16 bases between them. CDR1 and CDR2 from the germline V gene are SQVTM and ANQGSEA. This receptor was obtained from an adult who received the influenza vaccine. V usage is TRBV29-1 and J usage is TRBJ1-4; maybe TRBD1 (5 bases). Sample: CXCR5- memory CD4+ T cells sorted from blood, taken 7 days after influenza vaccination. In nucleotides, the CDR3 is TGCAGCGTCCGAACCGACAGAACGAATGAAAAACTGTTTTTT. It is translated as CSVRTDRTNEKLFF.